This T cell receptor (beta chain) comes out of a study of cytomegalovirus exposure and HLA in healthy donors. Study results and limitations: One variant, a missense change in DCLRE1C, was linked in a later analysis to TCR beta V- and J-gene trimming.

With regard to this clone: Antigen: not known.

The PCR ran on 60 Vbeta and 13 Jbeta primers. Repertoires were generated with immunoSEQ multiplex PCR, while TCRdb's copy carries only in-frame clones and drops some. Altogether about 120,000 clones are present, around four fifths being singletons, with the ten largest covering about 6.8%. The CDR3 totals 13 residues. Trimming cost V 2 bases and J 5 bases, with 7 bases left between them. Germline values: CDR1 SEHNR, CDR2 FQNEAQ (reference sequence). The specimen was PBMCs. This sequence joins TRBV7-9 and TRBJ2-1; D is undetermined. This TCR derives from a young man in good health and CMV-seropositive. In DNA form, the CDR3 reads TGTGCCAGCAGCTTACTTCCAGACAATGAGCAGTTCTTC. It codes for CASSLLPDNEQFF.